The entry that follows covers one T cell receptor (beta chain) sequence. This entry comes from a study of control samples from healthy donors and cancer patients. TCRdb keeps only in-frame clones here, not all; method: immunoSEQ multiplex PCR. This sample has about 110,000 clones, with roughly 90% found just once. The material sequenced was PBMCs. This sequence originates from a woman aged 60-75 years with lung cancer.

CDR3 DNA sequence: TGCGCCAGCAGCCAACATCTTTTCGGACAGGGGGTTTCCTACGAGCAGTACTTC. Its protein is CASSQHLFGQGVSYEQYF. The V call is TRBV4-1, the J call TRBJ2-7, with 10 nucleotides matching TRBD1. CDR3 size: 18 residues. Per the germline V gene, CDR1 is MGHRA and CDR2 is YSYEKL. Unmatched junction bases numbered 11, after V lost 2 bases and J lost 1 base.